This T cell receptor beta chain comes out of a study of identical twins. Each cDNA held unique molecular identifiers, and template switching gave it a universal primer site. TCRdb reanalysed the 5' RACE reads using MiXCR and keeps one entry per CDR3 protein. The table records about 690,000 distinct CDR3 sequences, 21% of them present only once. Of note for this clonotype: Its target is not known.

CDR1 SGHNT and CDR2 YYREEE come from the germline V gene (reference sequence). The CDR3 sequence is 14 residues long. With 4 bases removed from V and 8 bases from J, the gap between germline ends came to 18 bases. Study-level results: Out-of-frame alpha sequences that twins shared showed excess low generation probability.

The data also belong to a second study, concerning T cells expressing NK-cell markers. As that study records: The study did not resolve the HCMV specificity of expanded NKG2C+ T cell clones.

The rearrangement links TRBV5-4 to TRBJ1-2; D is unclear. Sequenced material: PBMCs. The TCR sequence derives from a woman between 18 and 29 years old in good health. The CDR3 nucleotides are TGTGCCAGCAGCCTCTACCGAGCGAGAGGGGGCTACACCTTC. This encodes CASSLYRARGGYTF. The whole variable domain, remainder taken from reference TRBV5-4 and TRBJ1-2, is ETGVTQSPTHLIKTRGQQVTLRCSSQSGHNTVSWYQQALGQGPQFIFQYYREEENGRGNFPPRFSGLQFPNYSSELNVNALELDDSALYLCASSLYRARGGYTFGSGTRLTVV.